The rows below give T cell receptor beta chains drawn from one sample of a study of blood T cells in healthy people across ages. MiXCR was run by TCRdb on the 5' RACE reads, yielding one entry per CDR3 protein. The sample has about 830,000 distinct CDR3 sequences; 58% are singletons. The material sequenced was blood. The receptor set was obtained from a man aged 25-45 years in good health. Each CDR3 is given with its conserved first and last residue. D genes are given only for firm matches. Some rows mark clone size as missing; the rest say once, few, many or name a class of expanded clone.

v_gene	j_gene	d_gene	abundance	CDR3aa	CDR3nt
TRBV5-1	TRBJ2-1	TRBD2	-	CASSFIVTSGNEQFF	TGCGCCAGCAGCTTTATTGTGACTAGCGGGAATGAGCAGTTCTTC
TRBV6-6	TRBJ2-5	-	-	CASRIGESPQETQYF	TGTGCCAGCAGAATAGGGGAATCCCCTCAAGAGACCCAGTACTTC
TRBV4-2	TRBJ2-1	-	-	CASSRDGGLGVNEQFF	TGTGCCAGCAGCCGCGACGGGGGCCTAGGTGTTAATGAGCAGTTCTTC
TRBV30	TRBJ2-7	-	-	CAWSSGEQYF	TGTGCCTGGTCGTCGGGCGAGCAGTACTTC
TRBV14	TRBJ2-2	-	-	CASSPGLHTGELFF	TGTGCCAGCAGCCCGGGACTCCACACCGGGGAGCTGTTTTTT
TRBV6-5	TRBJ2-5	TRBD2	-	CASSRTSGGALNQYF	TGTGCCAGCAGTAGGACTAGCGGGGGGGCCTTGAACCAGTACTTC
TRBV6-6	TRBJ2-3	TRBD2	-	CASSYLTSERADTQYF	TGTGCCAGCAGTTACCTGACTAGCGAGAGGGCAGATACGCAGTATTTT
TRBV7-6	TRBJ2-5	-	-	CASSRWYQETQYF	TGTGCCAGCAGCCGCTGGTACCAAGAGACCCAGTACTTC
TRBV6-1	TRBJ2-2	-	-	CASHRRFGELFF	TGTGCCAGTCATCGCCGTTTCGGGGAGCTGTTTTTT
TRBV6-5	TRBJ2-5	TRBD1	few	CASTETGGQETQYF	TGTGCCAGCACCGAGACAGGGGGACAAGAGACCCAGTACTTC
TRBV30	TRBJ2-1	-	few	CAWSTTAPQQFF	TGTGCCTGGAGTACCACAGCACCCCAACAGTTCTTC